What follows describes a single TCR beta chain. The data derive from a study of CD8+ T cells in alopecia areata. Turning to the study itself: Treatment of the treated patients consisted of oral tofacitinib, 5 to 10 mg twice daily.

cDNA reverse transcribed from extracted RNA served as the sequencing template. The protocol was immunoSEQ multiplex PCR, while the TCRdb copy is restricted to in-frame clones and leaves out a portion. This sample has 180,000 or so clones; 50% to 75% occur once, and the top ten carry 15% to 20%. Trimming left V 0 bases short and J 5 bases short, with 9 bases between. The germline V gene encodes CDR1 KGHSH and CDR2 LQKENI. The CDR3 has 14 residues. Treatment indicated: oral pan-JAK inhibitor, 5-10 mg twice daily. Here the sequenced sample was CD4+ T cells sorted from blood, taken between weeks 55 and 65, from a patient treated with tofacitinib. The genes are TRBV18 and TRBJ2-3; D gene ambiguous. This TCR was sampled from a human donor with alopecia areata. CDR3 nucleotides: TGTGCCAGCTCACCACCGATGATGGGAGATACGCAGTATTTT. It encodes CASSPPMMGDTQYF.